Following are 29 T cell receptor beta chains from one sample sequenced in a study of T cells after posttransplantation cyclophosphamide. The data were produced by immunoSEQ multiplex PCR, yet TCRdb's version contains in-frame clones alone and is incomplete. Captured here are some 13,000 clones, none seen once; the top ten comprise about 27%. Treatment was busulfan-fludarabine conditioning, a marrow graft, and cyclophosphamide on days +3 and +4. Sequences were derived from PBMCs, sampled after allogeneic stem cell transplant with posttransplant cyclophosphamide. The receptor set was obtained from a female patient aged 35-55 years who received an allogeneic stem cell transplant from a related donor, was CMV-positive, and had acute GVHD only. The graft donor may have given rise to some T cells.

This clone was observed at least ten times. This chain joins TRBV4-1 and TRBJ2-3, with 12 bases lining up with TRBD2. Looked up from germline, CDR1 is MGHRA and CDR2 is YSYEKL. The CDR3 contains 15 residues. The V gene end was trimmed by 7 bases and the J gene end by 3 bases; junction bases not matched to a gene: 5. CDR3: CASNPSGGVTDTQYF. The CDR3 DNA is TGCGCCAGCAACCCTAGCGGGGGGGTAACAGATACGCAGTATTTT.

This clone appeared a few times. This rearrangement joins TRBV4-3 to TRBJ2-1; 15 bases align to TRBD2. The CDR3 runs to 19 residues. Trimming at V came to 1 base and at J to 1 base, leaving 5 bases not matched to a gene. Per the germline V gene, CDR1 is LGHNA and CDR2 is YSLEER. The CDR3 bases are TGCGCCAGCAGCCAAGGGACTAGCGGGAGGGGGACGTCCTACAATGAGCAGTTCTTC. It encodes CASSQGTSGRGTSYNEQFF.

This clone was seen repeatedly, ten times or more. The V gene is TRBV2, the J gene TRBJ1-5, with no clear D. The CDR3 totals 13 residues. Germline CDR1 SNHLY, CDR2 FYNNEI. V was shortened by 5 bases and J by 0 bases, with 5 bases between the two germline ends. The CDR3 coding sequence is TGTGCCAGCAGTCCCTATAGCAATCAGCCCCAGCATTTT. Its protein product is CASSPYSNQPQHF. Combining the CDR3 with reference TRBV2 and TRBJ1-5 gives the whole variable domain EPEVTQTPSHQVTQMGQEVILRCVPISNHLYFYWYRQILGQKVEFLVSFYNNEISEKSEIFDDQFSVERPDGSNFTLKIRSTKLEDSAMYFCASSPYSNQPQHFGDGTRLSIL.

This clone was observed at least ten times. The V and J genes are TRBV7-2 and TRBJ2-3, with D maybe TRBD2 (6 bases). The CDR3 consists of 15 residues. Trimming pared 3 bases from V and 1 base from J, leaving 11 bases between. CDR1 and CDR2 (germline): SGHTA, FQGNSA. The CDR3 spells CASSFGLAGTDTQYF. DNA of the CDR3: TGTGCCAGCAGCTTTGGGTTAGCGGGCACAGATACGCAGTATTTT.

The rearrangement links TRBV25-1 to TRBJ2-1; no definite D call. CDR1 is MGHDK, CDR2 SYGVNS, per germline. This CDR3 is 14 amino acids long. Deletions cut 4 bases from V and 6 bases from J, with 13 bases between. CDR3 sequence: CASSGSGTLNEQFF. The CDR3 DNA follows: TGTGCCAGCAGTGGGTCAGGCACCCTCAATGAGCAGTTCTTC. Complete variable domain (other parts from reference TRBV25-1 and TRBJ2-1): EADIYQTPRYLVIGTGKKITLECSQTMGHDKMYWYQQDPGMELHLIHYSYGVNSTEKGDLSSESTVSRIRTEHFPLTLESARPSHTSQYLCASSGSGTLNEQFFGPGTRLTVL.

This clone turned up a few times. V gene TRBV6-5 combines with J gene TRBJ2-5; D might be TRBD1 (5 bases). The V gene lost 2 bases and the J gene lost 6 bases, with 16 bases spanning the gap. The CDR3 sequence is 15 residues long. Per germline, CDR1 MNHEY and CDR2 SVGAGI. The CDR3 DNA is TGTGCCAGCAGTTACCTCGGACATCTTGGTCAGACCCAGTACTTC. Translating gives CASSYLGHLGQTQYF.

There are a few counts of this clone. The V and J genes are TRBV7-8 and TRBJ2-3, with 8 bases lining up with TRBD2. Germline V CDR1 and CDR2: SGHVS, FQNEAQ. J gave up 0 bases and V 5 bases, and 7 bases lay outside the gene matches. The CDR3 contains 16 residues. DNA for the CDR3: TGTGCCAGCAGCGCCGCCCCTAGCGGGAGCACAGATACGCAGTATTTT. It codes for CASSAAPSGSTDTQYF.

This clone occurred many times. J is TRBJ2-2 and V is TRBV7-2, with D unresolved. The CDR3 is 17 residues long. The germline gives CDR1 SGHTA, CDR2 FQGNSA. Trimming removed 3 bases from V and 1 base from J, with 15 bases in between. CDR3 residues: CASSFRLSDQNTGELFF. In DNA, the CDR3 is TGTGCCAGCAGCTTCAGATTGTCTGATCAGAACACCGGGGAGCTGTTTTTT.

There are many counts of this clone. V is TRBV23-1 and J is TRBJ1-1; D call uncertain. TRBV23-1 is an ORF; its function is uncertain. The CDR3 is made up of 15 amino acids. The V and J ends lost 4 bases and 1 base respectively, with 13 bases between them. CDR3 bases: TGCGCCAGCAGTCTTAGACCTAGGCGGAACACTGAAGCTTTCTTT. Translation: CASSLRPRRNTEAFF.

This clone was seen only a few times. The V gene is TRBV30, the J gene TRBJ2-3; 8 bases map to TRBD1. V dropped 1 base and J dropped 4; count of bases not matched to a gene: 4. The CDR3 runs 14 residues. The germline V gene has CDR1 GTSNPN and CDR2 SVGIG (reference sequence). Here the CDR3 DNA reads TGTGCCTGGAGTGAGGCAGGGGGCTCAGATACGCAGTATTTT. Translation gives CAWSEAGGSDTQYF. Variable domain in full (rest from reference TRBV30 and TRBJ2-3): SQTIHQWPATLVQPVGSPLSLECTVEGTSNPNLYWYRQAAGRGLQLLFYSVGIGQISSEVPQNLSASRPQDRQFILSSKKLLLSDSGFYLCAWSEAGGSDTQYFGPGTRLTVL.

In its sample, this clone was seen many times. The gene calls are TRBV4-3 and TRBJ2-5; 9 bases match TRBD1. The CDR3 runs 19 residues. Germline-derived CDR1 and CDR2 are LGHNA and YSLEER. Losses at the gene ends were 1 base for V and 5 bases for J; bases not matched to a gene: 17. The CDR3 here is CASSQASPSTTGGAETQYF. For the CDR3, the DNA is TGCGCCAGCAGCCAAGCGAGTCCAAGCACCACAGGGGGCGCCGAGACCCAGTACTTC.

Only a few counts were recorded for this clone. The genes are TRBV13 and TRBJ2-5, with D possibly being TRBD2 (7 bases). Germline CDR1 is PRHDT and CDR2 is FYEKMQ (reference sequence). V was cut by 4 bases and J by 5 bases, with 23 bases left in between. CDR3 length: 17 amino acids. The CDR3 protein is CASSYVAGRGGGETQYF. The CDR3 nucleotides read TGTGCCAGCAGCTATGTGGCCGGGAGAGGGGGGGGTGAGACCCAGTACTTC.

The sample holds a few counts of this clone. The chain links TRBV18 to TRBJ1-5; 7 nucleotides agree with TRBD1. CDR1 KGHSH and CDR2 LQKENI come from the germline V gene. The CDR3 loop spans 16 amino acids. With V trimmed by 6 bases and J by 6 bases, 14 bases remained unmatched. CDR3: CASSQGEQGSVQPQHF. DNA of the CDR3: TGTGCCAGCTCCCAGGGAGAACAGGGGTCAGTTCAGCCCCAGCATTTT.

This clone has a count of ten or more. J is TRBJ1-4 and V is TRBV6-1, with D possibly being TRBD1 (5 bases). Trimming took off 7 bases at V and 9 bases at J, with 12 bases between the two ends. CDR1 is MNHNS, CDR2 SASEGT, per germline. The CDR3 has 12 residues. The CDR3 nucleotides read TGTGCCAGCACCCGGGGGTTAAAAAAACTGTTTTTT. Translation gives CASTRGLKKLFF.

This clone was observed many times. This chain links TRBV7-2 with TRBJ1-4; D gene uncertain. The CDR3 consists of 15 residues. Trimming removed 1 base from V and 7 bases from J, with 13 bases in between. Germline CDR1 reads SGHTA; CDR2 reads FQGNSA. The CDR3 protein is CASSLEVGRREKLFF. The CDR3 DNA reads as TGTGCCAGCAGCTTAGAGGTGGGCAGGCGTGAAAAACTGTTTTTT.

In this sample, this clone turned up a few times. The J gene is TRBJ2-4, the V gene TRBV5-6; TRBD2 agrees at 7 bases. From germline, CDR1 is SGHDT and CDR2 YYEEEE. The CDR3 covers 17 residues. The junction had 12 bases not matched to a gene; V was cut back by 6 bases and J by 0 bases. The CDR3 is CASTSGELRLAKNIQYF. CDR3 bases: TGTGCCAGCACCAGCGGGGAGCTCAGATTAGCCAAAAACATTCAGTACTTC.

This clone was counted many times. The rearrangement uses TRBV2 and TRBJ2-3, with TRBD2 identical over 10 bases. This CDR3 has 16 amino acids. Trimming took 0 bases from V and 2 from J; bases not matched to a gene: 2. CDR1 SNHLY and CDR2 FYNNEI come from the germline V gene. CDR3: CASSEALAGVTDTQYF. In DNA, the CDR3 is TGTGCCAGCAGTGAAGCCCTAGCGGGAGTCACAGATACGCAGTATTTT.

This clone was detected only a few times. V gene TRBV29-1 combines with J gene TRBJ2-5; a weak D match, TRBD1 (6 bases). The CDR3 contains 15 residues. In germline, CDR1 is SQVTM, CDR2 ANQGSEA. With 4 bases removed from V and 2 bases from J, the gap between germline ends came to 17 bases. CDR3 in amino acids: CSVVGIRGFQETQYF. The CDR3 DNA reads TGCAGCGTTGTCGGTATTAGGGGGTTTCAAGAGACCCAGTACTTC. Looking up the rest from reference TRBV29-1 and TRBJ2-5 gives the full variable domain: SAVISQKPSRDICQRGTSLTIQCQVDSQVTMMFWYRQQPGQSLTLIATANQGSEATYESGFVIDKFPISRPNLTFSTLTVSNMSPEDSSIYLCSVVGIRGFQETQYFGPGTRLLVL.

The chain couples TRBV9 to TRBJ2-3; 9 positions match TRBD2. Looked up from germline, CDR1 is SGDLS and CDR2 is YYNGEE. The CDR3 consists of 17 residues. V lost 3 bases, J lost 0 bases, and 8 bases stayed unmatched. The CDR3 DNA is TGTGCCAGCAGCGAATTCTCTAGCGGGGCTAGCACAGATACGCAGTATTTT. Amino acid sequence: CASSEFSSGASTDTQYF.

This clone was seen repeatedly, ten times or more. This chain links TRBV7-9 with TRBJ2-3; D might be TRBD2 (6 bases). The V gene lost 6 bases and the J gene lost 7 bases, with 14 bases spanning the gap. Looked up from germline, CDR1 is SEHNR and CDR2 is FQNEAQ (reference sequence). The CDR3 has 13 amino acids. CDR3 in DNA: TGTGCCAGCAGTCGACTTAGCGGTAATACGCAGTATTTT. Its translation is CASSRLSGNTQYF.

The V gene is TRBV7-9, the J gene TRBJ1-1; tentative D call: TRBD1 (5 bases). The CDR3 sequence is 13 residues long. Germline CDR1 and CDR2: SEHNR and FQNEAQ (reference sequence). Trimming removed 1 base from V and 5 bases from J, with 8 bases in between. The CDR3: CASSLDSGTEAFF. In DNA form, the CDR3 reads TGTGCCAGCAGCTTAGATTCAGGGACTGAAGCTTTCTTT.

This clone has a count of ten or more. The rearrangement uses TRBV27 and TRBJ2-3; D may be TRBD2 (6 bases). The V and J ends lost 5 bases and 1 base respectively, with 13 bases between them. The germline V gene has CDR1 MNHEY and CDR2 SMNVEV (reference sequence). CDR3 length equals 15 residues. The DNA for the CDR3 is TGTGCCAGCAGTGCCCTTGGCGGGGGCACAGATACGCAGTATTTT. This encodes CASSALGGGTDTQYF.

This clone was detected many times. J is TRBJ2-5 and V is TRBV10-2; TRBD2 matches at 7 bases. The V gene's germline CDR1 is WSHSY and CDR2 SAAADI. The CDR3 loop spans 16 amino acids. The V and J ends lost 6 bases and 5 bases, in that order; junction bases with no gene match: 15. The CDR3 DNA reads TGCGCCAGCAGGGGCTCGACTGGAGCGGGACGGGAGACCCAGTACTTC. This sequence encodes CASRGSTGAGRETQYF.

This clone was counted ten times or more. The chain combines TRBV9 with TRBJ2-2, with TRBD2 as a possible D gene (6 bases). Germline V CDR1 and CDR2: SGDLS, YYNGEE. Trimming cost V 2 bases and J 6 bases, with 11 bases left between them. CDR3 size: 14 residues. The CDR3 loop is CASSVSGAPGELFF. The CDR3 DNA reads as TGTGCCAGCAGCGTTTCGGGAGCCCCCGGGGAGCTGTTTTTT.

This clone occurred many times. J is TRBJ1-6 and V is TRBV6-1, with D possibly TRBD1 on 5 matching bases. CDR1 is MNHNS, CDR2 SASEGT, per germline. The V and J ends lost 4 bases and 0 bases respectively, with 10 bases between them. This CDR3 is built from 16 residues. In DNA form, the CDR3 reads TGTGCCAGCAGTGTGAGACAGAGCTCCTATAATTCACCCCTCCACTTT. This encodes CASSVRQSSYNSPLHF.

This clone was seen at least ten times. This rearrangement joins TRBV5-1 to TRBJ2-7, with 8 bases identical to TRBD1. V lost 1 base, J lost 4 bases, and 4 bases stayed unmatched. This CDR3 region has 14 residues. The germline V gene has CDR1 SGHRS and CDR2 YFSETQ. This CDR3 is CASSLRQGAYEQYF. The CDR3 coding sequence is TGCGCCAGCAGCTTGCGGCAGGGGGCTTACGAGCAGTACTTC.

The table lists this clone with many counts. This sequence joins TRBV10-3 and TRBJ1-2, with 8 nucleotides matching TRBD1. This CDR3 comprises 14 residues. The J segment lost 6 bases and the V segment lost 3 bases, leaving 6 bases of the junction unmatched. CDR1 and CDR2 (germline): ENHRY, SYGVKD. The DNA of the CDR3 is TGTGCCATCAGTGATCAGGGGGCAGGAGATGGCTACACCTTC. Translation: CAISDQGAGDGYTF.

The rearrangement joins TRBV25-1 to TRBJ2-4, with TRBD1 matching 9 bases. Germline lookup yields CDR1 MGHDK and CDR2 SYGVNS. V shed 6 bases and J 6 bases; nucleotides not matched to a gene: 6. The CDR3 spans 14 residues. The chain's CDR3 is CASRTGGAGNIQYF. As DNA, the CDR3 is TGTGCCAGCAGAACAGGGGGCGCGGGAAACATTCAGTACTTC.

In its sample, this clone was seen many times. This sequence joins TRBV5-6 and TRBJ2-2, with 10 bases fitting TRBD2. Germline V gene lookup returns CDR1 SGHDT and CDR2 YYEEEE. The CDR3 has 15 residues. The junction had 7 bases not matched to a gene; V was cut back by 4 bases and J by 7 bases. CDR3 residues: CASSGSGRAVGELFF. The CDR3 DNA is TGTGCCAGCAGCGGGAGCGGGAGGGCCGTCGGGGAGCTGTTTTTT.